This paragraph covers one T cell receptor (beta chain) sequence. The antigen remains unidentified. The sample originates from a study of T cell clones after liver transplantation. Study information: TCRbeta sequencing after a pre-transplant mixed lymphocyte reaction identified graft-donor-reactive clones, later tracked in post-transplant blood. Third-party-reactive TCRbeta sequences from pre-transplant mixed lymphocyte reactions served as antigen-independent comparators.

V lost 5 bases and J 1 base, leaving 9 bases between the germline ends. The germline gives CDR1 SGHRS, CDR2 YFSETQ. The CDR3 is 13 amino acids. Data came from immunoSEQ multiplex PCR; TCRdb stores just in-frame clones and leaves some out. The data show some 120,000 clones, less than 95% seen once. The study, taken as a whole, reports: Graft donor-reactive T cells possibly entered the graft instead of undergoing deletion. Post-transplant, graft-donor-reactive CD4 TCRbeta sequences in blood dropped significantly in most of the 8 subjects.

This TCR derives from a human patient who received a liver transplant. Some T cells may trace back to the graft donor. The sample was CD4+ T cells from blood, taken 12 months after liver transplant. The V gene is TRBV5-1, the J gene TRBJ1-1; D is unclear. Here the CDR3 DNA reads TGCGCCAGCAGGCAACTGTCGAACACTGAAGCTTTCTTT. Translating gives CASRQLSNTEAFF.